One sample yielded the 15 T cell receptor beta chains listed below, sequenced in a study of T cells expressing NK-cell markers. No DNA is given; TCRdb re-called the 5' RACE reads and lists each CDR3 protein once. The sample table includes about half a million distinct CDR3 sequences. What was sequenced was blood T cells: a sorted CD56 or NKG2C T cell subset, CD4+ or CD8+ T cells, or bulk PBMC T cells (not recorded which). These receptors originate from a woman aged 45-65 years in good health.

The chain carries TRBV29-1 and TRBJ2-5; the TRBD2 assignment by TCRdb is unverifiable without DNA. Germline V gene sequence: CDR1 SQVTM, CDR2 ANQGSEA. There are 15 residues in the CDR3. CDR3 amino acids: CSVEWRVGFQETQYF.

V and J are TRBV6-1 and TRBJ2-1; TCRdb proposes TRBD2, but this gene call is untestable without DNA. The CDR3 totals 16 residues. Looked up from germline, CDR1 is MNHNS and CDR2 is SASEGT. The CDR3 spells CASSGVLASAYNEQFF.

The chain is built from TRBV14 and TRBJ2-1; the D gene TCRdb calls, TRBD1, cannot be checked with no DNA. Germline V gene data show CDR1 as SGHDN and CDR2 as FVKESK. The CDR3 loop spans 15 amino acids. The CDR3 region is CASSQRATGAYEQFF. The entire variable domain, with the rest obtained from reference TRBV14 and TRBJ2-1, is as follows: EAGVTQFPSHSVIEKGQTVTLRCDPISGHDNLYWYRRVMGKEIKFLLHFVKESKQDESGMPNNRFLAERTGGTYSTLKVQPAELEDSGVYFCASSQRATGAYEQFFGPGTRLTVL.

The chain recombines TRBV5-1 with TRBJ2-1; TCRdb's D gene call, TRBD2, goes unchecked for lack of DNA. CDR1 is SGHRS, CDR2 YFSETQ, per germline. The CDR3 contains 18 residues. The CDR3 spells CASSLGLAGGPINNEQFF.

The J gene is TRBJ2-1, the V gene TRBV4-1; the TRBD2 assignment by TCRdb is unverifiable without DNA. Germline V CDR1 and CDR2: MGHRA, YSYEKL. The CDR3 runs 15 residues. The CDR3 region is CASRGLAGGINEQFF.

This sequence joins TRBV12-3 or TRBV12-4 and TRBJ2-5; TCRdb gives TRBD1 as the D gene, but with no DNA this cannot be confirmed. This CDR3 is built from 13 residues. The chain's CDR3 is CASSSKTGRTQYF.

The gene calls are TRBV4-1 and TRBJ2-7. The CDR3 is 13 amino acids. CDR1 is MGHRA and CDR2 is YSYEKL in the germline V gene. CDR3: CASSQNPTYEQYF.

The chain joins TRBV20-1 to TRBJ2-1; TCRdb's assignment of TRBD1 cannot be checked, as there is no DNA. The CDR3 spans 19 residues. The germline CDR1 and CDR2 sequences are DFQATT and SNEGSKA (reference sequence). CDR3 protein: CSASSGGARLGHRGNEQFF.

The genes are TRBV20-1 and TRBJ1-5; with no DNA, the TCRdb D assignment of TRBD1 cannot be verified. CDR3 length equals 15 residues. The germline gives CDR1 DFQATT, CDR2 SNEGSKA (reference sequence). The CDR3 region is CSARAGTSSNQPQHF.

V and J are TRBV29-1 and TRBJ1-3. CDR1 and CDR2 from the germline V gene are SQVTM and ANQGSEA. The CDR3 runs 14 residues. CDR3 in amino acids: CSVDSGFSGNTIYF.

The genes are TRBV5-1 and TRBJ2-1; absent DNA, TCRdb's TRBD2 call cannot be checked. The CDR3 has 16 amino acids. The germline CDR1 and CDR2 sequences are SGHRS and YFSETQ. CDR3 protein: CASSLYTGGGYNEQFF.

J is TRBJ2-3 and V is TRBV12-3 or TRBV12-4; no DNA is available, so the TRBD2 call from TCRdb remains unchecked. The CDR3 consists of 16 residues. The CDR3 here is CASSRGTSGRSVTQYF.

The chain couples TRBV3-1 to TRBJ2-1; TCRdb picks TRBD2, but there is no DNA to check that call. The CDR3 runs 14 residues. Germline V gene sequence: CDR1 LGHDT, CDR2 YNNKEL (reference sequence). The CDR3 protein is CASEYSGRAHEQFF.

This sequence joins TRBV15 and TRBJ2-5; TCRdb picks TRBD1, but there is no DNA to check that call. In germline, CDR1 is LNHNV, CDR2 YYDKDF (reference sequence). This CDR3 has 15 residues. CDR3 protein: CATSSRGQSQETQYF.

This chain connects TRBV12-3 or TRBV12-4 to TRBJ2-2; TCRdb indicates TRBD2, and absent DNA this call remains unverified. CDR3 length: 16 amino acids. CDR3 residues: CASQRRLALNTGELFF.